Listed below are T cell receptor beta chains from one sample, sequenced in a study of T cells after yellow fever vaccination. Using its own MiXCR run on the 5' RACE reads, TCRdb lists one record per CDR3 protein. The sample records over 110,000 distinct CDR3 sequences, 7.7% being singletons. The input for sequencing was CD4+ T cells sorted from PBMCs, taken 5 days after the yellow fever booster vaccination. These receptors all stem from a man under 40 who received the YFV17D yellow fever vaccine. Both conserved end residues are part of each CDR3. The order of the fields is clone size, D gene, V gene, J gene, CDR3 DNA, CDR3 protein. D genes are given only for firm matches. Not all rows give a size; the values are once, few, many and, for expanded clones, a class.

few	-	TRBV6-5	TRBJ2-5	TGTGCCAGCAACTCGAGGGCGACCCAGTACTTC	CASNSRATQYF
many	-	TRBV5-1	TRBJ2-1	TGCGCCAGCAGCACCGGAGGTAGCTCCTACAATGAGCAGTTCTTC	CASSTGGSSYNEQFF
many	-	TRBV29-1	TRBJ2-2	TGCAGCGTTGAAGATTCTGGGCGTAACACCGGGGAGCTGTTTTTT	CSVEDSGRNTGELFF
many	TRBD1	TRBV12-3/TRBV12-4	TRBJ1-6	TGTGCCAGCAGTCTGGACAGGGGGCGCGGTTCACCCCTCCACTTT	CASSLDRGRGSPLHF
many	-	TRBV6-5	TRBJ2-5	TGTGCCAGCAGTTACTCTCCCCAGAAACTACAAGAGACCCAGTACTTC	CASSYSPQKLQETQYF
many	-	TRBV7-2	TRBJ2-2	TGTGCCACCAGATTACTCACCGGGGAGCTGTTTTTT	CATRLLTGELFF
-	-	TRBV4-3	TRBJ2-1	TGCGCCAGCAGCCAAGATTTTTCGGGGAGTGTGCAGTTCTTC	CASSQDFSGSVQFF
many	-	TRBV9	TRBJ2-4	TGTGCCAGCAGCGTAGATGGGGGATTGGAGGCCATTCAGTACTTC	CASSVDGGLEAIQYF
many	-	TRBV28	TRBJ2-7	TGTGCCAGCAGTTTACAGTCCTACGAGCAGTACTTC	CASSLQSYEQYF
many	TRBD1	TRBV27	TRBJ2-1	TGTGCCAGCAGTTTAAACCGCGGGACAGGGGGAAACAATGAGCAGTTCTTC	CASSLNRGTGGNNEQFF
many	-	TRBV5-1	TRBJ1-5	TGCGCCAGCAGCGAAAGAGCAGGGATTCAGCCCCAGCATTTT	CASSERAGIQPQHF
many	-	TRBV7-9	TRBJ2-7	TGTGCCAGCACCACGGGGACACTCTACGAGCAGTACTTC	CASTTGTLYEQYF
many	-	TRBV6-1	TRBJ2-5	TGTGCCAGCAGCTCAACCGGACAAGTTAAAAAAGTCCAGTACTTC	CASSSTGQVKKVQYF
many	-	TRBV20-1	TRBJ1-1	TGCAGTGCTCGAGCTAACACTGAAGCTTTCTTT	CSARANTEAFF
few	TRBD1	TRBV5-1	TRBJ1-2	TGCGCCAGCAGCTTTGGACAGGAAAACTATGGCTACACCTTC	CASSFGQENYGYTF
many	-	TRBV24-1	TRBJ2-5	TGTGCCACCAGTGACCCCAGGGTGGAGACCCAGTACTTC	CATSDPRVETQYF
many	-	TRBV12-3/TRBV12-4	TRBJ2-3	TGTGCCAGCAGTCTCCGAGCCCTACGTTATTTT	CASSLRALRYF
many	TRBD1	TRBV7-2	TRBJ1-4	TGTGCCAGCAGCTCCCGGGACAGGGGGGGGAAACTGTTTTTT	CASSSRDRGGKLFF
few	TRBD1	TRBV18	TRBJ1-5	TGTGCCAGCTCGCGGACAGGGGGGAATCAGCCCCAGCATTTT	CASSRTGGNQPQHF
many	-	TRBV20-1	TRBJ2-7	TGCAGTGCCAGTCAGCCATCCTCCCCTCAATACGAGCAGTACTTC	CSASQPSSPQYEQYF
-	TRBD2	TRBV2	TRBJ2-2	TGTGCCAGCTGTTTAGTAAGGCTAGCGGGGGTAAACACCGGGGAGCTGTTTTTT	CASCLVRLAGVNTGELFF
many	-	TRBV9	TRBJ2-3	TGTGCCAGCAGCGTAGGAGTAGCAGCAGATACGCAGTATTTT	CASSVGVAADTQYF
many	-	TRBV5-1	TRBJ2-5	TGCGCCAGCAGCGCCCCAGGGGCAGAGACCCAGTACTTC	CASSAPGAETQYF
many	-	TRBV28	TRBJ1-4	TGTGCCAGCAGTTTGGGACTTATCGCAACTAATGAAAAACTGTTTTTT	CASSLGLIATNEKLFF
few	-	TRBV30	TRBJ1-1	TGTGCCTGGAGGAGTGAGGGGAACACTGAAGCTTTCTTT	CAWRSEGNTEAFF
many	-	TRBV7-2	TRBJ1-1	TGTGCCAGCAGCTTTAGGGGTGGGGCTGAAGCTTTCTTT	CASSFRGGAEAFF
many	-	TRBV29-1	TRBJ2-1	TGCAGCGCCGAGCAAGGGGTCCAAACTCGGGAGCAGTTCTTC	CSAEQGVQTREQFF